The 18 T cell receptor beta chains given below trace back to one sample, sequenced in a study of prognosis after radiotherapy for stage I lung cancer. CDR3 of TCR beta was amplified from genomic DNA via a two-round multiplex PCR. Gene-specific primers for each TRBV and TRBJ gene drove first-round PCR. Each CDR3 protein is one row after TCRdb ran MiXCR on the multiplex PCR reads. The table includes about 28,000 distinct CDR3 sequences, more than 45% detected once. The input for sequencing was PBMCs, taken before or after stereotactic body radiation therapy (not recorded which). These receptors were collected from a donor over 45 with non-small cell lung cancer.

This clonotype is labeled as medium-sized. This chain links TRBV6-1 with TRBJ1-1; no firm D call. Germline values: CDR1 MNHNS, CDR2 SASEGT. The CDR3 extends over 13 amino acids. Between the trimmed V and J ends, which lost 5 bases and 1 base, there was a span of 8 bases. The CDR3 spells CASSITENTEAFF. The CDR3 coding sequence is TGTGCCAGCAGTATTACGGAGAACACTGAAGCTTTCTTT.

Notes on this clonotype: This likely stems from a read error, as it lies one base from a far larger clone. This chain links TRBV6-8 with TRBJ2-5; the D is unclear. CDR1 and CDR2 (germline): MNHGY, SAAAGT. The CDR3 is 14 amino acids. The CDR3 protein is CASSYRAVQDTQYF. The CDR3 DNA follows: TGTGCCAGCAGTTACAGGGCGGTCCAAGATACCCAGTACTTC.

The CDR3 DNA reads as TGTGCCAACACGCGAGTCACCGGGGAGCTGTTTTTT. Translation gives CANTRVTGELFF. The chain combines TRBV28 with TRBJ2-2; no definite D call. CDR1 MDHEN and CDR2 SYDVKM come from the germline V gene. This CDR3 region has 12 residues. Trimming stripped 10 bases from V and 4 bases from J, with 10 bases between.

This clonotype is medium-sized by share. The chain links TRBV11-3 to TRBJ1-2, with D perhaps TRBD1 (5 bases). This CDR3 contains 15 residues. V was pared by 0 bases and J by 4 bases, with 12 bases between. Germline lookup yields CDR1 SGHNT and CDR2 YENEEA. The CDR3, as DNA: TGTGCCAGCAGCTTAGATCGGGGCCGAGGCTATGGCTACACCTTC. Protein sequence: CASSLDRGRGYGYTF.

This clonotype was observed a few times. A far larger clone is just one base off, so this is likely a read error. The chain recombines TRBV6-2 or TRBV6-3 with TRBJ2-3; tentative D call: TRBD2 (6 bases). The CDR3 has 13 residues. With 10 bases removed from V and 7 bases from J, the gap between germline ends came to 18 bases. The germline V gene encodes CDR1 MNHEY and CDR2 SVGEGT. The CDR3 sequence: CATRRPGAYTQYF. The CDR3 DNA sequence: TGTGCCACAAGACGTCCGGGAGCTTATACGCAGTATTTT.

In regard to this clonotype: A clone one base away is much larger, so this may be a read error. The chain uses TRBV29-1 and TRBJ2-5, with TRBD1 matching 9 bases. J gave up 2 bases and V 6 bases, and 13 bases lay outside the gene matches. Per the germline V gene, CDR1 is SQVTM and CDR2 is ANQGSEA. The length of the CDR3 is 16 residues. DNA for the CDR3: TGCAGCGTAATACCCCCGGGACAGGGCCCTCAAGAGACCCAGTACTTC. It specifies CSVIPPGQGPQETQYF.

This clonotype was detected a few times. This likely came from a read error, as a far larger clone is one base away. The gene calls are TRBV6-4 and TRBJ1-2; perhaps TRBD1 as D (6 bases). Per the germline V gene, CDR1 is MRHNA and CDR2 is SNTAGT. This CDR3 region has 14 residues. The V gene lost 4 bases and the J gene lost 2 bases, with 11 bases spanning the gap. The DNA for the CDR3 is TGTGCCAGCAGTGGCTCAGGGGCCAACTATGGCTACACCTTC. This gives the protein CASSGSGANYGYTF.

Worth noting for this clonotype: The junction and the germline gene differ at one end; a read error may be behind it. CDR3 in amino acids: CSSRGGPLRNEQFF. Here the CDR3 DNA reads TGCAGTTCTAGAGGGGGCCCACTACGCAATGAGCAGTTCTTC. The chain employs TRBV20-1 and TRBJ2-1, with TRBD1 matching over 7 bases. The CDR3 consists of 14 residues. Germline CDR1 DFQATT, CDR2 SNEGSKA (reference sequence).

This clonotype was picked up many times. The chain recombines TRBV7-6 with TRBJ1-1; 8 bases line up with TRBD1. CDR1 and CDR2 from the germline V gene are SGHVS and FNYEAQ. The CDR3 spans 13 residues. Trimming took 5 bases from V and 4 from J; bases not matched to a gene: 3. CDR3 in amino acids: CASSLDRGTEAFF. Written as DNA, the CDR3 is TGTGCCAGCAGCCTTGACAGGGGCACTGAAGCTTTCTTT.

Details on this clonotype: A far larger clone is a single base away, which makes a read error likely. The CDR3 is CASSYGEDYINQPQHF. The CDR3 nucleotides read TGTGCCAGCAGTTACGGGGAGGATTATATCAATCAGCCCCAGCATTTT. This chain links TRBV6-1 with TRBJ1-5; D call uncertain. From germline, CDR1 is MNHNS and CDR2 SASEGT. Trimming removed 5 bases at V and 3 bases at J, with 17 bases between. The CDR3 has 16 residues.

Comment on this clonotype: This probably arose from a read error, given a far larger clone one base away. This chain links TRBV6-6 with TRBJ2-7, with D unresolved. Germline values: CDR1 MNHNY, CDR2 SVGAGI (reference sequence). The length of the CDR3 is 14 residues. The CDR3: CAISYLGWAYEQYF. Written as DNA, the CDR3 is TGTGCCATCAGTTACTTGGGATGGGCCTACGAGCAGTACTTC.

By sample fraction, this clonotype is medium-sized. V gene TRBV7-8 combines with J gene TRBJ1-2; 7 nucleotides match TRBD1. Per the germline V gene, CDR1 is SGHVS and CDR2 is FQNEAQ. The CDR3 runs 16 residues. The V and J ends lost 0 bases and 2 bases, in that order; junction bases with no gene match: 6. The CDR3 here is CASSLAKLGQNYGYTF. The DNA for the CDR3 is TGTGCCAGCAGCTTAGCGAAGTTGGGACAGAACTATGGCTACACCTTC.

Turning to this clonotype: A junction end diverges from the germline sequence, so it may reflect a read error. This chain uses TRBV5-6 with TRBJ2-3; 11 nucleotides line up with TRBD2. The CDR3 is made up of 16 amino acids. Germline V gene lookup returns CDR1 SGHDT and CDR2 YYEEEE. CDR3 nucleotides: TGTGCCATCAGCTTGGTTAGCGGGAGGGCCGCTGATACGCAGTATTTT. This translates into CAISLVSGRAADTQYF. The full variable domain, rest sourced from reference TRBV5-6 and TRBJ2-3, is DAGVTQSPTHLIKTRGQQVTLRCSPKSGHDTVSWYQQALGQGPQFIFQYYEEEERQRGNFPDRFSGHQFPNYSSELNVNALLLGDSALYLCAISLVSGRAADTQYFGPGTRLTVL.

Of note for this clonotype: A read error is possible here, since a much larger clone lies one base away. V usage is TRBV19 and J usage is TRBJ1-1, with D uncertain. V was clipped by 4 bases and J by 3 bases, with 21 bases between them. The CDR3 is made up of 17 amino acids. The germline CDR1 and CDR2 sequences are LNHDA and SQIVND (reference sequence). CDR3 in amino acids: CASSTTPSSGGYTEAFF. The CDR3 nucleotides read TGTGCCAGTAGTACCACCCCCAGTTCCGGTGGCTACACTGAAGCTTTCTTT. Together with reference TRBV19 and TRBJ1-1, the CDR3 gives the full variable domain: DGGITQSPKYLFRKEGQNVTLSCEQNLNHDAMYWYRQDPGQGLRLIYYSQIVNDFQKGDIAEGYSVSREKKESFPLTVTSAQKNPTAFYLCASSTTPSSGGYTEAFFGQGTRLTVV.

This clonotype was observed many times. The conserved final phenylalanine or tryptophan is absent from the CDR3, which likely points to a read error. The J gene is TRBJ1-6, the V gene TRBV20-1; TRBD1 might be the D (6 bases). Looked up from germline, CDR1 is DFQATT and CDR2 is SNEGSKA (reference sequence). The CDR3 length is 17 residues. Deletions cut 6 bases from V and 8 bases from J, with 26 bases between. The CDR3: CSAQRPTGYLFDSPLHL. The CDR3 nucleotides read TGCAGTGCCCAGCGACCAACAGGGTATCTCTTTGATTCACCCCTCCACCTT.

The gene calls are TRBV24-1 and TRBJ2-3, with a weak D call TRBD2 (6 bases). V dropped 1 base and J dropped 2 bases, with 12 bases sitting between them. This CDR3 contains 16 residues. Germline V gene sequence: CDR1 KGHDR, CDR2 SFDVKD. The DNA of the CDR3 is TGTGCCACCAGTGATTTTACGGGGGTAAACACAGATACGCAGTATTTT. Residues: CATSDFTGVNTDTQYF.

The gene calls are TRBV12-3 or TRBV12-4 and TRBJ1-3; D gene ambiguous. This CDR3 contains 15 residues. The V end lost 6 bases, the J end lost 0 bases, and 12 bases lay between the germline ends. CDR3 DNA sequence: TGTGCCAGCAGCCGCACCCTCGCCTCTGGAAACACCATATATTTT. This sequence encodes CASSRTLASGNTIYF.

On this clonotype: This likely traces to a read error, being one base from a far larger clone. The rearrangement uses TRBV6-2 or TRBV6-3 and TRBJ2-1, with D tentatively TRBD1 (5 bases). The V and J ends lost 0 bases and 13 bases respectively, with 7 bases between them. This CDR3 contains 11 residues. Germline CDR1 is MNHEY and CDR2 is SVGEGT. The CDR3 protein is CASSYSGAQFF. The CDR3 DNA is TGTGCCAGCAGTTACTCAGGGGCCCAGTTCTTC.